The source of this T cell receptor beta chain is a study of monozygotic twins with inflammatory bowel disease. This CDR3 region has 15 residues. Germline V gene lookup returns CDR1 LGHDT and CDR2 YNNKEL (reference sequence). Every TCR library consumed approximately 3,500 ng of total RNA. With the 5' RACE reads reprocessed, TCRdb shows one record per CDR3 protein and no DNA. The listing records 400,000 to 500,000 distinct CDR3 sequences. The J gene is TRBJ2-1, the V gene TRBV3-1. The sample was blood. The TCR comes from a human donor with ulcerative colitis or Crohn's disease, or a healthy co-twin of an affected twin (not recorded which). The CDR3 loop is CASSQVRLPNNEQFF.